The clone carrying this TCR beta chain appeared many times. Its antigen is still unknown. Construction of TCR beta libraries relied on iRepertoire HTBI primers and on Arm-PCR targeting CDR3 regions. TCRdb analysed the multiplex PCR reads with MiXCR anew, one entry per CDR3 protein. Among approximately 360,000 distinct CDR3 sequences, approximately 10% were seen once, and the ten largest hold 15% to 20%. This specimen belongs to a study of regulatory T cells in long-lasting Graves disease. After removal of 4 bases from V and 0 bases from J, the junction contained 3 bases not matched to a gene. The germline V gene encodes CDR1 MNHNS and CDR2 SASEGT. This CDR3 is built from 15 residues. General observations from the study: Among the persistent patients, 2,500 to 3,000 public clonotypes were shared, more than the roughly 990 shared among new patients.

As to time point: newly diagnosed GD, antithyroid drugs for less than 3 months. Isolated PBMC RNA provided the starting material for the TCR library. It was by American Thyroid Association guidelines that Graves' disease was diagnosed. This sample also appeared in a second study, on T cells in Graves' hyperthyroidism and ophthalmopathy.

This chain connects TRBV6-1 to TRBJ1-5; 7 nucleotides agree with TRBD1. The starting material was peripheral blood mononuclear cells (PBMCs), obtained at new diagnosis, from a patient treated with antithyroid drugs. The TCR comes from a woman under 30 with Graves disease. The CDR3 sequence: CASSGSGGSNQPQHF. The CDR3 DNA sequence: TGTGCCAGCAGTGGGTCAGGGGGTAGCAATCAGCCCCAGCATTTT.